This TCR beta chain was sequenced for a study of blood T cell repertoires in COVID-19. Seattle's cohort entered during active infection and was followed longitudinally. Original methodology: Nucleated cell number was recorded as an estimate derived from reference gene primer amplification. Some clones are missing from TCRdb's copy, which holds only in-frame ones; the method was immunoSEQ multiplex PCR. That table is the source of V, J and clone size, and D and trimming were worked out from the DNA. The sample consists of 390,000 or so clones, more than 70% of them appearing once. This clone was found many times. The CDR3 loop spans 12 amino acids. Trimming removed 5 bases from V and 3 bases from J, with 7 bases in between. CDR1 and CDR2 from the germline V gene are MNHEY and SVGEGT.

V gene TRBV6-2 or TRBV6-3 combines with J gene TRBJ2-5; the D is unclear. The sample taken for sequencing was peripheral blood. The source is a woman aged 25 to 39 with COVID-19, enrolled during active disease. CDR3 DNA sequence: TGTGCCAGCAGTAAATCAGAAGAGACCCAGTACTTC. This codes for CASSKSEETQYF.